These 14 T cell receptor beta chains were all obtained from the same sample, sequenced in a study of graft-versus-host responses after intestinal transplantation. The assay was immunoSEQ multiplex PCR, and TCRdb's table has in-frame clones only and misses some. Here the sample spans 95,000 or so clones, approximately 92% being singletons. The sample was PBMCs, taken 453 days after intestinal transplant. The receptors were gathered from a human patient who received an intestinal transplant, so some T cells may come from the graft donor.

A word on this clone: Relative to the germline gene, one junction end is altered; a read error may explain this. The chain couples TRBV19 to TRBJ1-6; the match to TRBD1 covers 7 bases. From germline, CDR1 is LNHDA and CDR2 SQIVND (reference sequence). This CDR3 has 14 residues. The CDR3 nucleotides are TGTGCCAGTAGCCCCGACAGGGTTAATTCATCCCTCCACTTT. As protein: CASSPDRVNSSLHF.

This chain uses TRBV5-1 with TRBJ2-5; 9 nucleotides agree with TRBD1. Matching the DNA end better, TRBJ2-7 makes the J call doubtful. The CDR3 is 18 amino acids. Looked up from germline, CDR1 is SGHRS and CDR2 is YFSETQ. CDR3 DNA sequence: TGCGCCAGCAGCTTGACCGGACAGGGGTTCCCGAGTCGGCACGAGCAGTACTTC. Protein product: CASSLTGQGFPSRHEQYF.

The V gene is TRBV6-6, the J gene TRBJ2-5, with 8 nucleotides matching TRBD2. This CDR3 spans 13 amino acids. Germline V lookup: CDR1 MNHNY, CDR2 SVGAGI (reference sequence). V was clipped by 7 bases and J by 5 bases; unmatched bases: 6. The CDR3 spells CASTHPGGETQYF. The CDR3 DNA is TGTGCCAGCACCCATCCGGGGGGGGAGACCCAGTACTTC.

In this sample, this clone turned up once. CDR3 sequence (DNA): TGTGCCAGCTCACCACGGACTAGCGGGGGAACAGAGACCCAGTACTTC. It specifies CASSPRTSGGTETQYF. The chain is built from TRBV18 and TRBJ2-5; TRBD2 agrees at 13 bases. V shed 1 base, J shed 4 bases, and the junction held 3 bases outside the gene matches. The CDR3 covers 16 residues. Germline CDR1 KGHSH, CDR2 LQKENI.

V is TRBV10-3 and J is TRBJ2-3; either TRBD1 or TRBD2 may fit D (5 bases each). This CDR3 contains 12 residues. Trimming removed 9 bases at V and 6 bases at J, with 13 bases between. CDR1 and CDR2 (germline): ENHRY, SYGVKD. The CDR3 DNA reads as TGTGCCATACCCCGCAGGGACGATACGCAGTATTTT. Its protein is CAIPRRDDTQYF.

The chain links TRBV10-2 to TRBJ2-7; 8 bases align to TRBD1. The CDR3 has 16 residues. V was clipped by 4 bases and J by 4 bases; unmatched bases: 12. The V gene's germline CDR1 is WSHSY and CDR2 SAAADI. CDR3 DNA: TGCGCCAGCAGTGTAACCACAGGGGGGTACCTGTACGAGCAGTACTTC. This encodes CASSVTTGGYLYEQYF.

This clone appeared a few times. The CDR3, as DNA: TGTGCCAGCAGCTTGGATGGCAGGGGCAATCAGCCCCAGCATTTT. It codes for CASSLDGRGNQPQHF. This chain joins TRBV5-4 and TRBJ1-5, with D perhaps matching TRBD1 (5 bases). V gave up 0 bases and J gave up 2 bases, with 9 bases separating them. This CDR3 is built from 15 residues. Looked up from germline, CDR1 is SGHNT and CDR2 is YYREEE (reference sequence).

The rearrangement links TRBV7-8 to TRBJ1-5; the D gene is possibly TRBD1 (5 bases). CDR1 SGHVS and CDR2 FQNEAQ come from the germline V gene. The CDR3 runs 15 residues. V lost 5 bases, J lost 6 bases, and 17 bases lay in between. This chain's CDR3 is CASSPTGTGFQPQHF. CDR3 DNA sequence: TGTGCCAGCAGCCCCACCGGGACGGGATTTCAGCCCCAGCATTTT.

V and J are TRBV4-1 and TRBJ1-2; no clear D gene. The CDR3 is made up of 13 amino acids. The V and J ends lost 4 bases and 4 bases respectively, with 10 bases between them. Germline V gene lookup returns CDR1 MGHRA and CDR2 YSYEKL. CDR3 region: CASSPREGYGYTF. CDR3 coding DNA: TGCGCCAGCAGCCCAAGGGAGGGCTATGGCTACACCTTC.

The chain is built from TRBV15 and TRBJ1-4; perhaps TRBD1 as D (5 bases). Germline CDR1 LNHNV, CDR2 YYDKDF (reference sequence). The CDR3 has 15 amino acids. V was shortened by 3 bases and J by 7 bases, with 15 bases between the two germline ends. CDR3 protein: CATSRGRGFGEKLFF. The DNA for the CDR3 is TGTGCCACCAGCAGGGGCCGGGGGTTCGGTGAAAAACTGTTTTTT.

J is TRBJ2-4 and V is TRBV6-1; possible D gene TRBD2, 7 bases. The germline V gene encodes CDR1 MNHNS and CDR2 SASEGT. V lost 4 bases and J 0 bases, leaving 10 bases between the germline ends. This CDR3 is built from 15 residues. The CDR3 loop reads CASSGGGLAKNIQYF. The CDR3, as DNA: TGTGCCAGCAGTGGGGGGGGGCTAGCCAAAAACATTCAGTACTTC.

The J gene is TRBJ1-2, the V gene TRBV6-5, with D perhaps TRBD1 (6 bases). The V end was cut by 7 bases, the J end by 10 bases, with 19 bases between. Germline V gene lookup returns CDR1 MNHEY and CDR2 SVGAGI. The CDR3 extends over 13 amino acids. CDR3 coding DNA: TGTGCCAGCACCGCTGGGGGGCTAAGAATCTACACCTTC. The encoded protein is CASTAGGLRIYTF.

The chain joins TRBV5-6 to TRBJ1-2; TRBD1 agrees at 8 bases. In germline, CDR1 is SGHDT, CDR2 YYEEEE. V was pared by 4 bases and J by 1 base, with 6 bases of the junction left unmatched. The CDR3 sequence is 15 residues long. The CDR3 here is CASSPGQGLNYGYTF. The CDR3 nucleotides read TGTGCCAGCAGCCCCGGACAGGGCCTTAACTATGGCTACACCTTC. Supplemented by reference TRBV5-6 and TRBJ1-2, the full variable domain reads DAGVTQSPTHLIKTRGQQVTLRCSPKSGHDTVSWYQQALGQGPQFIFQYYEEEERQRGNFPDRFSGHQFPNYSSELNVNALLLGDSALYLCASSPGQGLNYGYTFGSGTRLTVV.

The chain employs TRBV5-1 and TRBJ2-3; 7 nucleotides align to TRBD2. Trimming cost V 4 bases and J 6 bases; bases outside gene matches: 8. CDR1 and CDR2 (germline): SGHRS, YFSETQ. This CDR3 comprises 14 residues. CDR3 amino acids: CASSPTTSLDTQYF. The CDR3 nucleotides are TGCGCCAGCAGCCCGACGACTAGCCTCGATACGCAGTATTTT.